This TCR beta chain was sequenced during a study of cytomegalovirus exposure and HLA in healthy donors. Overall study findings and caveats: Being indistinguishable, some V segments were excluded, TRBV6-2 and TRBV6-3 among them. A later analysis reported that several of the most significant clusters appeared to be linked to common viral pathogens, among them Epstein-Barr virus. Testing in vitro showed a few CMV-associated chains specific for CMV antigens. In a later analysis, a missense DCLRE1C variant was linked to TCR beta V- and J-gene trimming.

The PCR contained 60 Vbeta and 13 Jbeta primers. The assay was immunoSEQ multiplex PCR, and TCRdb's table has in-frame clones only and misses some. Here the sample spans roughly 140,000 clones, 75% to 80% being singletons. The length of the CDR3 is 13 residues. Germline loops: CDR1 MNHNS, CDR2 SASEGT. The ends were cut back, 5 bases at V and 2 bases at J, with 9 bases in the middle. On this clone itself: Its antigen is not identified.

This chain connects TRBV6-1 to TRBJ1-2; D not certain. The TCR comes from a woman aged 18-29 years in good health and CMV-seropositive. The source material was PBMCs. CDR3 nucleotides: TGTGCCAGCAGTTTACAGATAAACTATGGCTACACCTTC. This sequence encodes CASSLQINYGYTF.